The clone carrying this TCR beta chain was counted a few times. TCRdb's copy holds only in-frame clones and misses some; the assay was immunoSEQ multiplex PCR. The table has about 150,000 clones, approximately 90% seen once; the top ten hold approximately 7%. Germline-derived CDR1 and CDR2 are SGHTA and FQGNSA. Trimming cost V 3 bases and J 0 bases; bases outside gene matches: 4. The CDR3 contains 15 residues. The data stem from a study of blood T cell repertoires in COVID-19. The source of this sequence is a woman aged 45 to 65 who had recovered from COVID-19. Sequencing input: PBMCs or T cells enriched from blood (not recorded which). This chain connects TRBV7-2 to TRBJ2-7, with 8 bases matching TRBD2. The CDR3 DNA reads TGTGCCAGCAGCTTTGGCGGGGGGAGCTCCTACGAGCAGTACTTC. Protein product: CASSFGGGSSYEQYF.